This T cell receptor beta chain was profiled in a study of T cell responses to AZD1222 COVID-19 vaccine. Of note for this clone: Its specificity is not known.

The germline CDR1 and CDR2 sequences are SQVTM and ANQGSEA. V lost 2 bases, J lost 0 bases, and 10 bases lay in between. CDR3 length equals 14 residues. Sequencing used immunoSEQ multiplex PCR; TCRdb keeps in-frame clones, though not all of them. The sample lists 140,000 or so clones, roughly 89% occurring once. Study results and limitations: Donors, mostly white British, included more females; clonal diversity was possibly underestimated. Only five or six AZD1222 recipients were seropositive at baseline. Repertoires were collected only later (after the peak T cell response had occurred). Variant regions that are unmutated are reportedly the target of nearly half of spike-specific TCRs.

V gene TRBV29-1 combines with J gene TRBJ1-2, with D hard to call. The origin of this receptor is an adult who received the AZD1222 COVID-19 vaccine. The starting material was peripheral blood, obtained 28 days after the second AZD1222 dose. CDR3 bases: TGCAGCGTTGAAAAACGCCTAGCTAACTATGGCTACACCTTC. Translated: CSVEKRLANYGYTF. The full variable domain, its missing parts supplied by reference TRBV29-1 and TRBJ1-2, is SAVISQKPSRDICQRGTSLTIQCQVDSQVTMMFWYRQQPGQSLTLIATANQGSEATYESGFVIDKFPISRPNLTFSTLTVSNMSPEDSSIYLCSVEKRLANYGYTFGSGTRLTVV.